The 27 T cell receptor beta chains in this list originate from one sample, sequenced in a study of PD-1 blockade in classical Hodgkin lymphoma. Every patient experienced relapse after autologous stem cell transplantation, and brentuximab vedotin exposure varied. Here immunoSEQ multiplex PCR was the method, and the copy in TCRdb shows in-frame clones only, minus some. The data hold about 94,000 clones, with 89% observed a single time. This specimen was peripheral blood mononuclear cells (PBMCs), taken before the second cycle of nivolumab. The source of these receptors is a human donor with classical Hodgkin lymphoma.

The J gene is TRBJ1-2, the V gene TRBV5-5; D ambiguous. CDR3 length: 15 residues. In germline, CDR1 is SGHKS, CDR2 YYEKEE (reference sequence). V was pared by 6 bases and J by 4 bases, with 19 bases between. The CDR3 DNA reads TGTGCCAGCACCGTGTCGGGATTGGGAATCTATGGCTACACCTTC. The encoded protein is CASTVSGLGIYGYTF.

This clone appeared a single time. This CDR3 is CASSQGLAGGVGNEQFF. The CDR3 DNA follows: TGTGCCAGCAGCCAGGGACTAGCGGGAGGAGTGGGCAATGAGCAGTTCTTC. This chain connects TRBV7-8 to TRBJ2-1, with TRBD2 matching over 15 bases. Germline V gene sequence: CDR1 SGHVS, CDR2 FQNEAQ. The CDR3 consists of 17 residues. J gave up 6 bases and V 5 bases, and 8 bases lay outside the gene matches.

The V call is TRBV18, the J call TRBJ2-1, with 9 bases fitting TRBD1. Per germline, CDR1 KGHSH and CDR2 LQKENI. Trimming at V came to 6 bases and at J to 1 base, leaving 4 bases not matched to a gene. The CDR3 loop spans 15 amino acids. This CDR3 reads CASSAGQGSYNEQFF. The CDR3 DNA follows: TGTGCCAGCTCGGCAGGACAGGGGTCCTACAATGAGCAGTTCTTC.

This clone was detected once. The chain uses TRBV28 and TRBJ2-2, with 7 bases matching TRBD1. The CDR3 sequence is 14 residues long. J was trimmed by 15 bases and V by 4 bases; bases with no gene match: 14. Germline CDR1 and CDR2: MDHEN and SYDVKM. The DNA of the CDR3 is TGTGCCAGCAGTTCTTGGGGGCAACCGGGACAGTTGTTTTTT. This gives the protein CASSSWGQPGQLFF. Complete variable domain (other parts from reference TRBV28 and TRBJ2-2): DVKVTQSSRYLVKRTGEKVFLECVQDMDHENMFWYRQDPGLGLRLIYFSYDVKMKEKGDIPEGYSVSREKKERFSLILESASTNQTSMYLCASSSWGQPGQLFFGEGSRLTVL.

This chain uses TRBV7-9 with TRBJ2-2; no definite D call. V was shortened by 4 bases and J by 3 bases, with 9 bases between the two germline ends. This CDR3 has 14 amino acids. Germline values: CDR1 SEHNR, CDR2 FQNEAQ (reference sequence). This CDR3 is CASSSGLHTGELFF. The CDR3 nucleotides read TGTGCCAGCAGCTCGGGCCTTCACACCGGGGAGCTGTTTTTT.

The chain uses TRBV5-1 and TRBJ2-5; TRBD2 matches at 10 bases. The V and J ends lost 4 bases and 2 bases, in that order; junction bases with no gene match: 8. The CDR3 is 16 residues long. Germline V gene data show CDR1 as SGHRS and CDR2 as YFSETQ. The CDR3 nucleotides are TGCGCCAGCAGCCTAGGGGTAGCGGGGGGTCAAGAGACCCAGTACTTC. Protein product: CASSLGVAGGQETQYF.

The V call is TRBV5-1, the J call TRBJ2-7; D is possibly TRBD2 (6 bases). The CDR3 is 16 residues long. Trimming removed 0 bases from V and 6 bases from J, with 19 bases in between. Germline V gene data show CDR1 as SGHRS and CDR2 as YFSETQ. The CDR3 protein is CASSLAGTSQGGEQYF. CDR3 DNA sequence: TGCGCCAGCAGCTTGGCCGGGACTTCTCAAGGAGGCGAGCAGTACTTC. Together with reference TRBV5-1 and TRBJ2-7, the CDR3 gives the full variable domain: KAGVTQTPRYLIKTRGQQVTLSCSPISGHRSVSWYQQTPGQGLQFLFEYFSETQRNKGNFPGRFSGRQFSNSRSEMNVSTLELGDSALYLCASSLAGTSQGGEQYFGPGTRLTVT.

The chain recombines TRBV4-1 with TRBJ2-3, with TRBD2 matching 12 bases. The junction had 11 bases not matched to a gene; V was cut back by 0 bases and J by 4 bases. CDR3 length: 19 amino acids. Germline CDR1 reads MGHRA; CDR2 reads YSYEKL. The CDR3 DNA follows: TGCGCCAGCAGCCAAGATTCGAGGCTAGCGGGAGGGAGGGCAGATACGCAGTATTTT. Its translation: CASSQDSRLAGGRADTQYF.

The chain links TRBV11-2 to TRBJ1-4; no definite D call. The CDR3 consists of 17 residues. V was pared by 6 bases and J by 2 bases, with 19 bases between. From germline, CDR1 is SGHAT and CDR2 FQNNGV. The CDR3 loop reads CASSKAGTTRTNEKLFF. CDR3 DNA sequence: TGTGCCAGCAGTAAAGCGGGAACGACGAGGACTAATGAAAAACTGTTTTTT.

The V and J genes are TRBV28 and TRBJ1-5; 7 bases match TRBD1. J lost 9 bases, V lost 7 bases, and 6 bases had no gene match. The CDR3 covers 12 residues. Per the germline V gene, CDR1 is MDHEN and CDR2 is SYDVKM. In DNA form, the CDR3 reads TGTGCCAGCACGACAGGGTTATCGCCCCAGCATTTT. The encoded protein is CASTTGLSPQHF.

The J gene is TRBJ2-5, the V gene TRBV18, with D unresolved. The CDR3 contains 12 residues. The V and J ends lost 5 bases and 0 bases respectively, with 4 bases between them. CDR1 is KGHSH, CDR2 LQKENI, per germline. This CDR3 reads CASSRNQETQYF. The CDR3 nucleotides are TGTGCCAGCTCAAGGAACCAAGAGACCCAGTACTTC.

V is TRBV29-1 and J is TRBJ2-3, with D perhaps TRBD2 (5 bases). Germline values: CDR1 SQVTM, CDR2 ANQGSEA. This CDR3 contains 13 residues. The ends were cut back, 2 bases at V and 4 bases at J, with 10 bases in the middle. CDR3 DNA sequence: TGCAGCGTTGAAAGGAGGTCCCCAGATACGCAGTATTTT. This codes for CSVERRSPDTQYF.

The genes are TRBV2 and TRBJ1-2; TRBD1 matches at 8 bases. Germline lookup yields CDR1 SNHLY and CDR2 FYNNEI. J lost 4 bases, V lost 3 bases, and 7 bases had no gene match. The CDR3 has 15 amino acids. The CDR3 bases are TGTGCCAGCAGTGAGGACAGGGCAGGTCCCTATGGCTACACCTTC. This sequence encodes CASSEDRAGPYGYTF.

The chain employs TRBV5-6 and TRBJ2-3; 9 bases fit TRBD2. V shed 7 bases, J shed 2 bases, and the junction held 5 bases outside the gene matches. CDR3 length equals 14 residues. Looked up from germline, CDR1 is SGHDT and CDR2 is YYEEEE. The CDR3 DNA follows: TGTGCCAGCCGGGCGGGAGGGCCCACAGATACGCAGTATTTT. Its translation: CASRAGGPTDTQYF. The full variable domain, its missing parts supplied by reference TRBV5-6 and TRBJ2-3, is DAGVTQSPTHLIKTRGQQVTLRCSPKSGHDTVSWYQQALGQGPQFIFQYYEEEERQRGNFPDRFSGHQFPNYSSELNVNALLLGDSALYLCASRAGGPTDTQYFGPGTRLTVL.

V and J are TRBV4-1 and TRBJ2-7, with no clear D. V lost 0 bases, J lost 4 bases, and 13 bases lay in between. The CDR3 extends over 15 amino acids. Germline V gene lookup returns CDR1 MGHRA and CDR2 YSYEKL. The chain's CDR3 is CASSQDQVLTYEQYF. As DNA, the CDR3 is TGCGCCAGCAGCCAAGATCAAGTCCTGACATACGAGCAGTACTTC.

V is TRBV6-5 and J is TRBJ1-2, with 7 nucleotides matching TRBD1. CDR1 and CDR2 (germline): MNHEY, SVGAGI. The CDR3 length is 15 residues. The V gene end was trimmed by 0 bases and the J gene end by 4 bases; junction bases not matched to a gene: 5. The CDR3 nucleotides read TGTGCCAGCAGTTACTCCGGGACAGATCGCTATGGCTACACCTTC. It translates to CASSYSGTDRYGYTF.

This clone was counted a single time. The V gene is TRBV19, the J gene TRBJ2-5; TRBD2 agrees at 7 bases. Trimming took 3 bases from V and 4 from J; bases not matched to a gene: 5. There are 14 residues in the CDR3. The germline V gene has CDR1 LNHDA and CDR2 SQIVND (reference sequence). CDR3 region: CASSISGLVETQYF. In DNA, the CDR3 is TGTGCCAGTAGTATTAGTGGACTAGTAGAGACCCAGTACTTC.

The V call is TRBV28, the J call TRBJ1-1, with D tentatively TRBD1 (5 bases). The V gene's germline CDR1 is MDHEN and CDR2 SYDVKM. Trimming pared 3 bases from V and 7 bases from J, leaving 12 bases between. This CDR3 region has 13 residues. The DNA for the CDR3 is TGTGCCAGCAGTTTCGTCGGGGCCCTTGAAGCTTTCTTT. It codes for CASSFVGALEAFF.

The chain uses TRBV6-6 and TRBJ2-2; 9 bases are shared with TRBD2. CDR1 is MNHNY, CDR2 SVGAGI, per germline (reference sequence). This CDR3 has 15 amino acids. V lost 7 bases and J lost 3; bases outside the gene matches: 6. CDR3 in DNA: TGTGCCAGCATCGCGGGGGGGCCCTACACCGGGGAGCTGTTTTTT. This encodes CASIAGGPYTGELFF.

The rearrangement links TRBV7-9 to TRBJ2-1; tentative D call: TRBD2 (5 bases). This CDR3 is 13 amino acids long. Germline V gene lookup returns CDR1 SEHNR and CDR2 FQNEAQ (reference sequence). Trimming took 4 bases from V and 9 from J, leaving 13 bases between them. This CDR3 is CASSSPSSGEQFF. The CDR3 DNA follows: TGTGCCAGCAGCTCCCCTTCGAGCGGTGAGCAGTTCTTC.

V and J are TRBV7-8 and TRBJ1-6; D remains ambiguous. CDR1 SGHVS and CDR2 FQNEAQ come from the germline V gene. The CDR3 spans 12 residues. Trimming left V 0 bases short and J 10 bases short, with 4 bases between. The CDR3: CASSLALSPLHF. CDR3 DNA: TGTGCCAGCAGCTTAGCTTTGTCACCCCTCCACTTT.

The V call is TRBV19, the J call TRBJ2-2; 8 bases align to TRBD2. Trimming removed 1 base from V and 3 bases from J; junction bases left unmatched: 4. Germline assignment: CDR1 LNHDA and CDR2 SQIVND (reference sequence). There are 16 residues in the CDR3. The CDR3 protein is CASSIAPAGDTGELFF. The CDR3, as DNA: TGTGCCAGTAGTATAGCCCCAGCGGGGGACACCGGGGAGCTGTTTTTT.

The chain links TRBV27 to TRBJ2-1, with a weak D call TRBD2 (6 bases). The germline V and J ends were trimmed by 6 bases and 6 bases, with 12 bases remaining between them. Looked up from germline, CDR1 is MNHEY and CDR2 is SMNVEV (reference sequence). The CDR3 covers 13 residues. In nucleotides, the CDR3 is TGTGCCAGCAGCACATCCGGGAGCAATGAGCAGTTCTTC. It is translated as CASSTSGSNEQFF.

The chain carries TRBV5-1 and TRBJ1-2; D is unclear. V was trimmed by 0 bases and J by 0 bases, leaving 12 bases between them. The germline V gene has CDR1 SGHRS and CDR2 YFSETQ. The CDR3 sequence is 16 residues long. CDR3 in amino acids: CASSLGGNPANYGYTF. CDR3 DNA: TGCGCCAGCAGCTTGGGAGGGAACCCGGCTAACTATGGCTACACCTTC.

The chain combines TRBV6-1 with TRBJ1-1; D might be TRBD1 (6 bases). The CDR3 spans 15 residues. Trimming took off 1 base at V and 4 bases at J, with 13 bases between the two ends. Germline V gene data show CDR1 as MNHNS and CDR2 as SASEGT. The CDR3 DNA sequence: TGTGCCAGCAGTGAAGTTGGGGGGGCATCCACTGAAGCTTTCTTT. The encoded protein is CASSEVGGASTEAFF.

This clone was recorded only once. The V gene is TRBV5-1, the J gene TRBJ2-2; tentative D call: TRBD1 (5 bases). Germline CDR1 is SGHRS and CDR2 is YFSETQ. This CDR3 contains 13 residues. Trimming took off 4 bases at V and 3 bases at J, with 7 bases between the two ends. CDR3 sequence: CASSGADTGELFF. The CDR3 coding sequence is TGCGCCAGCAGCGGGGCAGACACCGGGGAGCTGTTTTTT.

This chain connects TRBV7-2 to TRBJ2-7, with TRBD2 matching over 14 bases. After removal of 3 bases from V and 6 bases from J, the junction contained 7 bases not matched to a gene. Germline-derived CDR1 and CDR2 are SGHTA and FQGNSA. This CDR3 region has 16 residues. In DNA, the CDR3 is TGTGCCAGCAGCTTCTGGACTAGCGGGGGGAAGGGCGAGCAGTACTTC. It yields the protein CASSFWTSGGKGEQYF.